A selection of T cell receptor beta chains follows, all from one sample in a study of T-cell reconstitution after alpha-beta-depleted transplantation in children. MiXCR was run by TCRdb on the PCR reads, yielding one entry per CDR3 protein. The sample lists around 230,000 distinct CDR3 sequences, about a sixth occurring once. The sample consisted of PBMCs, mostly from graft donor cells, taken 360 days after TCRalphabeta/CD19-depleted stem cell transplant. These TCRs come from a male patient between 2 and 15 years old who had a stem cell transplant for acute lymphoblastic leukemia, so the T cells may come from the graft donor. The CDR3 runs from the conserved cysteine through the conserved F or W. D genes are given only for firm matches. Rows give clone size only sometimes, using once, few, many, or a class for an expanded clone.

CDR3 DNA | CDR3 protein | clone size | J gene | D gene | V gene
TGTGCCAGCTCACCTCCGGGACTTCACACAGATACGCAGTATTTT | CASSPPGLHTDTQYF | few | TRBJ2-3 | NA | TRBV18
TGTGCCAGCCGTAGGGGGCGCGACTATGGCTACACCTTC | CASRRGRDYGYTF | NA | TRBJ1-2 | TRBD1 | TRBV12-3/TRBV12-4
TGTGCCAGCAGCTCGGGGAATGAGCAGTTCTTC | CASSSGNEQFF | many | TRBJ2-1 | NA | TRBV7-7
TGTGCCAGCATCGCGACAGTTAGCCACAATGAGCAGTTCTTC | CASIATVSHNEQFF | NA | TRBJ2-1 | NA | TRBV2
TGCGCCAGCAGGGGATTCGGACAGACCTACGAGCAGTACTTC | CASRGFGQTYEQYF | few | TRBJ2-7 | NA | TRBV5-1
TGTGCCACCTCGGACAGGGGTAATTCACCCCTCCACTTT | CATSDRGNSPLHF | few | TRBJ1-6 | TRBD1 | TRBV2
TGTGCCAGCAGCCACCAGGGTGGGTCAGTCATTGAAAAACTGTTTTTT | CASSHQGGSVIEKLFF | NA | TRBJ1-4 | NA | TRBV7-2
TGCGCCAGCAGCCGCGGGACAGGGAACGAGCAGTACTTC | CASSRGTGNEQYF | NA | TRBJ2-7 | TRBD1 | TRBV4-3
TGTGCCAGCAGTTTAGCGAGCGGGGGAGACGAGCAGTACTTC | CASSLASGGDEQYF | few | TRBJ2-7 | TRBD2 | TRBV12-3/TRBV12-4
TGTGCCAGCAGCTTAGCCGGACGTAAGGAGGCTTTCTTT | CASSLAGRKEAFF | NA | TRBJ1-1 | NA | TRBV7-9
TGTGCCAGCTCACCACTCGGGGACACAGATACGCAGTATTTT | CASSPLGDTDTQYF | NA | TRBJ2-3 | NA | TRBV18
TGTGCCAGCAGTTTTCCCCCTGGACTAGCGGGGGGGTACAATGAGCAGTTCTTC | CASSFPPGLAGGYNEQFF | few | TRBJ2-1 | TRBD2 | TRBV27
TGTGCCAGCATGACAGGGAATCAGCCCCAGCATTTT | CASMTGNQPQHF | NA | TRBJ1-5 | TRBD1 | TRBV6-5
TGTGCCAGCAGCGTTGGGAGGAACACTGAAGCTTTCTTT | CASSVGRNTEAFF | few | TRBJ1-1 | NA | TRBV7-2
TGTGCCAGCAGCTTCTCTCAGGGTGAAGCTTTCTTT | CASSFSQGEAFF | NA | TRBJ1-1 | NA | TRBV7-2
TGTGCCAGCTCACTCCAGGGGGCAACCACTGAAGCTTTCTTT | CASSLQGATTEAFF | many | TRBJ1-1 | TRBD1 | TRBV18
TGTGCCATCAGTGGTTCCGATACGCAGTATTTT | CAISGSDTQYF | few | TRBJ2-3 | NA | TRBV10-3
TGCGCCAGCAGCCAAGAGACTAGCGGTGTTAGGTGGTACTTC | CASSQETSGVRWYF | NA | TRBJ2-7 | TRBD2 | TRBV4-1
TGTGCCAGCAGCTGGGCCGGGACAGAGACAGATACGCAGTATTTT | CASSWAGTETDTQYF | NA | TRBJ2-3 | TRBD1 | TRBV7-9
TGCAGTGCTAGCCCGGACGGAGCCTACGAGCAGTACTTC | CSASPDGAYEQYF | NA | TRBJ2-7 | NA | TRBV20-1
TGCGCCAGCAGGGGCGGCGGACAGCTGATGAACACTGAAGCTTTCTTT | CASRGGGQLMNTEAFF | NA | TRBJ1-1 | NA | TRBV5-1
TGTGCCAGCAGTAAAGGGGGGCCTCGGAATGAGCAGTTCTTC | CASSKGGPRNEQFF | NA | TRBJ2-1 | NA | TRBV11-2
TGCAGTGCTAGTTACTCGGCGGAGTCTGGCACAGATACGCAGTATTTT | CSASYSAESGTDTQYF | NA | TRBJ2-3 | NA | TRBV20-1
TGTGCCAGCAGCTGGCGGGACAGGGGGTTTACTGAAGCTTTCTTT | CASSWRDRGFTEAFF | NA | TRBJ1-1 | TRBD1 | TRBV7-8
TGCGCCAGCAGCTTGGAAGGCAGGACATTACCCTACGAGCAGTACTTC | CASSLEGRTLPYEQYF | few | TRBJ2-7 | NA | TRBV5-1
TGTGCCAGCAGCGTAGCGGGGGGGCAGGGTCAAGAGACCCAGTACTTC | CASSVAGGQGQETQYF | few | TRBJ2-5 | TRBD2 | TRBV2
TGTGCCACCAGTGACGTCGGACAGTCGGATACGCAGTATTTT | CATSDVGQSDTQYF | many | TRBJ2-3 | NA | TRBV24-1
TGTGCCAGCAGCTCGAGACAGGCCGCCTACGAGCAGTACTTC | CASSSRQAAYEQYF | NA | TRBJ2-7 | NA | TRBV7-2
TGTGCCAGTAGTATAGTGACTAGCGGGGGCTACAATGAGCAGTTCTTC | CASSIVTSGGYNEQFF | few | TRBJ2-1 | TRBD2 | TRBV19
TGTGCCATCAGTGAACTAGCGGACAGCTCTGGGGCCAACGTCCTGACTTTC | CAISELADSSGANVLTF | few | TRBJ2-6 | TRBD2 | TRBV10-3
TGTGCCACCAGCAGGGACAGGGGCTCGGAGACCCAGTACTTC | CATSRDRGSETQYF | few | TRBJ2-5 | TRBD1 | TRBV15
TGCGCCAGCAGCCAAGATGGACAGGAATGGACACCCCTCCACTTT | CASSQDGQEWTPLHF | NA | TRBJ1-6 | TRBD1 | TRBV4-3
TGCGCCAGCAGCTTGAGTCTCCTAGGGACAGGGGAAATCAATGAGCAGTTCTTC | CASSLSLLGTGEINEQFF | NA | TRBJ2-1 | TRBD1 | TRBV5-1
TGTGCCAGCAGCTTAAGACAGGACTACAATGAGCAGTTCTTC | CASSLRQDYNEQFF | once | TRBJ2-1 | NA | TRBV11-3
TGTGCCAGCAGACGGGACAGGGGGGACTCCTACGAGCAGTACTTC | CASRRDRGDSYEQYF | NA | TRBJ2-7 | TRBD1 | TRBV6-5
TGTGCCATCAGTGGGGACCGGGAGACCCAGTACTTC | CAISGDRETQYF | NA | TRBJ2-5 | NA | TRBV10-3
TGTGCCAGCAGCTTAGGAGCGCCCGGGTTCTCTGGAAACACCATATATTTT | CASSLGAPGFSGNTIYF | NA | TRBJ1-3 | NA | TRBV7-2
TGCGCCAGCAGCTTGGAAGGGACAGGGTTTTACGAGCAGTACTTC | CASSLEGTGFYEQYF | many | TRBJ2-7 | TRBD1 | TRBV5-1
TGTGCCATCAGTGTGGACACATCTAATGAAAAACTGTTTTTT | CAISVDTSNEKLFF | NA | TRBJ1-4 | NA | TRBV10-3
TGCAGTGCTAGAGATTCGGACTATGGCTACACCTTC | CSARDSDYGYTF | NA | TRBJ1-2 | NA | TRBV20-1
TGTGCCAGCAGCGTAGGTGTAGCGGGGGACTACGAGCAGTACTTC | CASSVGVAGDYEQYF | many | TRBJ2-7 | TRBD2 | TRBV9
TGCGCCAGCAGCTTGGAAGGTTTTAGCCGGACTGGCACAGATACGCAGTATTTT | CASSLEGFSRTGTDTQYF | many | TRBJ2-3 | NA | TRBV5-1